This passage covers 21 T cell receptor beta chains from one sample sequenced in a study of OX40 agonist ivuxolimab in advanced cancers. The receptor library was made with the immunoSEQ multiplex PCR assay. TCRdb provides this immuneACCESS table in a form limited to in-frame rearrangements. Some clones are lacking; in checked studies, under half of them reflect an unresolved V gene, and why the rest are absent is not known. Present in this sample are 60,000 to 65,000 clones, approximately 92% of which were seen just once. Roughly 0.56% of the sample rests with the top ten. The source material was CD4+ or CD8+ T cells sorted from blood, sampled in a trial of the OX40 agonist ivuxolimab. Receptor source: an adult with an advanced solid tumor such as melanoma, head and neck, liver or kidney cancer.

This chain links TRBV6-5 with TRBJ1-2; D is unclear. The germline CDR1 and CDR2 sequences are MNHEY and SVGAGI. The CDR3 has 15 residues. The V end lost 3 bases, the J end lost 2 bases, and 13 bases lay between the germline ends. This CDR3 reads CASSYLGRFNYGYTF. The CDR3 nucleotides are TGTGCCAGCAGTTATCTTGGCAGATTCAACTATGGCTACACCTTC.

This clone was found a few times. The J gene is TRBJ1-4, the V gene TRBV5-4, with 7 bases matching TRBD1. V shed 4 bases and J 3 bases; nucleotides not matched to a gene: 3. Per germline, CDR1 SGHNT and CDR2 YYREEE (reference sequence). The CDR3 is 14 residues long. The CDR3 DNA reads TGTGCCAGCAGCAAGACAGGGCCTAATGAAAAACTGTTTTTT. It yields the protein CASSKTGPNEKLFF.

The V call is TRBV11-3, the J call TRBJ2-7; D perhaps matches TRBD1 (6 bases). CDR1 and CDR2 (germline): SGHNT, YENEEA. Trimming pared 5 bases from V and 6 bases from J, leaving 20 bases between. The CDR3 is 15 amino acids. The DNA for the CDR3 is TGTGCCAGCAGCCTAACGGGTCAGGGGTGGGGCGAGCAGTACTTC. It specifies CASSLTGQGWGEQYF.

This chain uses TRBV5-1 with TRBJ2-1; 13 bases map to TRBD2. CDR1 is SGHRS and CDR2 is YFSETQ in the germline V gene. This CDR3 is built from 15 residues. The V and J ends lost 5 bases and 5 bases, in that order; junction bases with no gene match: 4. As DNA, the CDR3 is TGCGCCAGCAGATACGGACTAGCGGGAGACAATGAGCAGTTCTTC. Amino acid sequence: CASRYGLAGDNEQFF.

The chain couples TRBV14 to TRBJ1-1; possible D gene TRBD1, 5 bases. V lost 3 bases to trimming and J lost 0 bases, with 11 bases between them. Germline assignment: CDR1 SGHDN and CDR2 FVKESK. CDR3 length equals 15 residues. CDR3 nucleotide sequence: TGTGCCAGCAGCCATTCATGGGGGATGAACACTGAAGCTTTCTTT. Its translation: CASSHSWGMNTEAFF.

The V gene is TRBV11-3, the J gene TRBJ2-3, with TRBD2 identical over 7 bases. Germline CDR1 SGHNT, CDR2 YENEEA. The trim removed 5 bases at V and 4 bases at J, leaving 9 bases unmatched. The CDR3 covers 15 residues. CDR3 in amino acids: CASSPWAGVPDTQYF. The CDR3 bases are TGTGCCAGCAGCCCCTGGGCGGGAGTGCCAGATACGCAGTATTTT.

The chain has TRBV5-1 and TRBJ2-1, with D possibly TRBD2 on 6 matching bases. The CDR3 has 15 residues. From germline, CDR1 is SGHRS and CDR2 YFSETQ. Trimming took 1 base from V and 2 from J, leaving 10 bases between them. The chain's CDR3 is CASSLRLATYNEQFF. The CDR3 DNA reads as TGCGCCAGCAGCTTGCGGCTAGCGACCTACAATGAGCAGTTCTTC.

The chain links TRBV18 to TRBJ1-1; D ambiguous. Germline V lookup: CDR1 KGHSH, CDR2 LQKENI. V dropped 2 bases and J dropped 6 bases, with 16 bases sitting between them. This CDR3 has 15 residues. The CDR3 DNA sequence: TGTGCCAGCTCACCAGTTATCGAGGTTGGCGCTGAAGCTTTCTTT. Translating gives CASSPVIEVGAEAFF.

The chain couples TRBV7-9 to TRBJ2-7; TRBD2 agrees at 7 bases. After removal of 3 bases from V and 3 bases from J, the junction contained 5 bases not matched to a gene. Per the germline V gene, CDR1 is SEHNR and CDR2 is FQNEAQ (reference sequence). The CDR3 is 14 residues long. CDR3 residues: CASSFGTTNYEQYF. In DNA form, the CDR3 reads TGTGCCAGCAGCTTTGGGACTACAAACTACGAGCAGTACTTC.

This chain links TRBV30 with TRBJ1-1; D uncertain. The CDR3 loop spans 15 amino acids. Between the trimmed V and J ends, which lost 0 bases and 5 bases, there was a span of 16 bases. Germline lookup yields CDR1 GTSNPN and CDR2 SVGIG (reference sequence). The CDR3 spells CAWSVGGGRGTEAFF. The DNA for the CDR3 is TGTGCCTGGAGTGTAGGTGGAGGGAGAGGTACTGAAGCTTTCTTT.

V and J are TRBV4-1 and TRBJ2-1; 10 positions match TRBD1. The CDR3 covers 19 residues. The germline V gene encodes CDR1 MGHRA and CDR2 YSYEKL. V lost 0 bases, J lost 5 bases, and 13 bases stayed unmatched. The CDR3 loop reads CASSQDRFRDRGPNNEQFF. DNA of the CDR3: TGCGCCAGCAGCCAAGATAGATTCCGGGACAGGGGACCCAACAATGAGCAGTTCTTC.

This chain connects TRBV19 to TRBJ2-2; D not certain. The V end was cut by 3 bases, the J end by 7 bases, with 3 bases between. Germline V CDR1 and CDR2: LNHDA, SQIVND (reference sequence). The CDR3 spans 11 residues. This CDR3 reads CASSIGGELFF. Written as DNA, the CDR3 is TGTGCCAGTAGTATTGGCGGGGAGCTGTTTTTT.

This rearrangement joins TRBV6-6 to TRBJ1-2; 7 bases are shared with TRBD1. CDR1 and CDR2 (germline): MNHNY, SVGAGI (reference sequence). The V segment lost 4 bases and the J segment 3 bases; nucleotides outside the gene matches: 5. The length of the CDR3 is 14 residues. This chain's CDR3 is CASSSNDRDYGYTF. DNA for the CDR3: TGTGCCAGCAGTTCCAATGACAGGGACTATGGCTACACCTTC.

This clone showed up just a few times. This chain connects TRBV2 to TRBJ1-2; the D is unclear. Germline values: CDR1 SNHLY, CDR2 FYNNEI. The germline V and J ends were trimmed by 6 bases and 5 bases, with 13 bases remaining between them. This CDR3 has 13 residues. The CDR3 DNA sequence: TGTGCCAGCAGACGGATGGGAGTTTATGGCTACACCTTC. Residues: CASRRMGVYGYTF.

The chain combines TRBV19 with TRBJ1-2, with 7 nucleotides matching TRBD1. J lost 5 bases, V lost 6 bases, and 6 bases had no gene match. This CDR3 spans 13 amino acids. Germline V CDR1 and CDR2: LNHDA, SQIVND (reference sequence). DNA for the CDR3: TGTGCCAGTAGCTCGACAGGGAGTTATGGCTACACCTTC. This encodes CASSSTGSYGYTF.

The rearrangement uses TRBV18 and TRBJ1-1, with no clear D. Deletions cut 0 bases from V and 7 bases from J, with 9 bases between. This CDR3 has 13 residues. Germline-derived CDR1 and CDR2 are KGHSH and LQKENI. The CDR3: CASSPPGMVEAFF. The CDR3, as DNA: TGTGCCAGCTCACCACCAGGGATGGTTGAAGCTTTCTTT.

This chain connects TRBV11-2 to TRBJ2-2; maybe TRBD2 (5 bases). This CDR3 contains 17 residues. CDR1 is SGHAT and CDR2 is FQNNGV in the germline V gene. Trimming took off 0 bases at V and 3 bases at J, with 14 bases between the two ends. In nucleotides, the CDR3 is TGTGCCAGCAGCTTAGAGCTCGGGATTGGGGACACCGGGGAGCTGTTTTTT. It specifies CASSLELGIGDTGELFF.

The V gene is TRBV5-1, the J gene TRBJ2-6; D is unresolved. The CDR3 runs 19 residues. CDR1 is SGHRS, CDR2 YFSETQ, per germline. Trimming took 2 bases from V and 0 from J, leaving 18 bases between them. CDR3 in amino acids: CASSFRQAHLNSGANVLTF. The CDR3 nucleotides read TGCGCCAGCAGCTTTAGGCAGGCCCACTTGAACTCTGGGGCCAACGTCCTGACTTTC.

The CDR3 bases are TGTGCCAGCTCGCCTCCGTCAGGCTCTGGCTACACCTTC. It is translated as CASSPPSGSGYTF. The rearrangement joins TRBV18 to TRBJ1-2; no reliable D call. The CDR3 is 13 amino acids. Trimming left V 6 bases short and J 7 bases short, with 15 bases between. The germline V gene encodes CDR1 KGHSH and CDR2 LQKENI.

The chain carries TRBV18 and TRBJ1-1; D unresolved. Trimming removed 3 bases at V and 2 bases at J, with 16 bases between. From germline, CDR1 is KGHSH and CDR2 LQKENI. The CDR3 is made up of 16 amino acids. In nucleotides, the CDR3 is TGTGCCAGCTCACCTACTGAGATGTCCGGAAACACTGAAGCTTTCTTT. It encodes CASSPTEMSGNTEAFF.

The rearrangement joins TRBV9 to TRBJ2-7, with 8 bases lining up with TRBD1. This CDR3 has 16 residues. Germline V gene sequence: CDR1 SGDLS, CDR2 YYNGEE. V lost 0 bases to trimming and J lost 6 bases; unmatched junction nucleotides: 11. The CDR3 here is CASSVGAGTGPREQYF. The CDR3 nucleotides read TGTGCCAGCAGCGTAGGCGCAGGGACAGGACCCCGCGAGCAGTACTTC.